This T cell receptor beta chain was obtained from a study of technical replicates of blood from several donors (dated by TCRdb to about 2017). Library generation was performed with the immunoSEQ multiplex PCR assay. The source is immuneACCESS, and TCRdb retained only in-frame sequences with V and J called. Part of the clones is not carried over; for the studies checked, unresolved V genes explain less than half of this, and the remainder is unexplained. The table for this sample lists about 79,000 clones; approximately 94% of them were counted only once. Roughly 0.26% of the sample comes from the top ten. For CDR1 and CDR2, the germline V gene lists MNHNS and SASEGT. There are 16 amino acids in the CDR3, from cysteine to phenylalanine inclusive. The entry retains the CDR3 DNA only, 48 bases that are in frame from base 1. The junction carries 15 bases between V and J, which are trimmed by 1 base and 5 bases respectively.

Turning to this clone: It has no known antigen specificity. No base-level quality is on record; no much larger clone is a single base apart.

Sequencing was done on a sample of T cells isolated from PBMCs. The sequence links TRBV6-1 to TRBJ2-1; a tentative D match to TRBD2 spans 6 bases. The TCR comes from a human donor in good health. The encoded CDR3 is CASSEEPWRDDNEQFF. The DNA sequence is as follows: TGTGCCAGCAGTGAAGAGCCTTGGCGGGATGACAATGAGCAGTTCTTC.